This entry concerns a single T cell receptor beta chain. In its sample, this clonotype was seen a few times. Its antigen is not yet known. Base qualities are not provided; no much larger clone lies one nucleotide away. The sample was run on an Illumina HiSeq 1500. TCRdb applied fastp at Q25 and MiXCR to the public reads, then kept only in-frame beta chains. Rows merge per CDR3 protein into single entries with the most common DNA and genes. The sample table holds about 920,000 distinct CDR3 sequences, of which less than 40% were seen once. Around 15% of the sample is in the top ten clones. The label giving this sample's treatment or condition can be read as: in vitro stimulation with specific CMV peptide epitopes to enrich CMV-specific T cells. This sample was taken from a study of T cell repertoires in cytomegalovirus infection (dated by TCRdb to between 2018 and 2021). About the investigation overall: Alongside well-studied HLA-B-restricted epitopes, the peptide stimulations were aimed at recently identified HLA-C-restricted CMV epitopes, whose presentation resists viral immunomodulation. Because public TCR beta signatures pointed to carriage of CMV infection together with the matching HLA type, the HLA type of each donor mattered for the analysis. What the research found in general, with its limitations: In both this cohort and an independent cohort of some 380 donors, the cumulative frequency of public TCR beta family members distinguished carriers of CMV infection plus the relevant HLA type. In the ex vivo response, HLA-C-restricted CMV-specific TCR beta clonotypes were dominant, and in two of eight donors the single most frequent clonotype came from this HLA-C-restricted group.

The trim is 5 bases for V and 9 bases for J, with a gap of 16 bases between the germline ends. CDR1 is given as SNHLY and CDR2 as FYNNEI, both from the germline V gene. CDR3 length: 13 amino acids, cysteine to phenylalanine. Solely the CDR3 DNA is kept, with 39 bases framed from the first base. The clonotype originates from a human donor in good health (CMV status not recorded). Some clones in this sample may be carry-over from other donors' samples. The sequence is built from TRBV2 and TRBJ1-1; a confident D gene designation cannot be given. This material consisted of cultured CD8+ T cells from PBMCs, taken from culture after CMV antigen stimulation. The CDR3 protein is CASSNPPRLQAFF. The DNA sequence is as follows: TGTGCCAGCAGTAACCCCCCGAGACTCCAAGCTTTCTTT.